This T cell receptor (beta chain) was captured in a study of CD8+ T cells in alopecia areata. Study-level information: Patients given treatment had severity scored by the percentage of scalp area affected.

The J segment lost 5 bases and the V segment lost 3 bases, leaving 2 bases of the junction unmatched. The V gene's germline CDR1 is SGDLS and CDR2 YYNGEE. CDR3 size: 13 residues. General study points: Persistence in scalp and blood during tofacitinib was observed for many expanded lesional clones.

Specified treatment: oral pan-JAK inhibitor, 5-10 mg twice daily. The authors extracted RNA and reverse transcribed it into cDNA as the sequencing template. TCRdb's table, derived via immunoSEQ multiplex PCR, lists solely in-frame clones and lacks some. The table lists a few hundred thousand clones, 40% to 45% of them singletons. Worth noting for this clone: Its antigen is currently unknown.

V and J are TRBV9 and TRBJ2-5, with 9 bases matching TRBD1. The clonotype comes from a human donor with alopecia areata. Sequencing used CD4+ T cells sorted from blood, obtained at roughly week 36, from a patient treated with tofacitinib. This CDR3 reads CASSGQGGETQYF. CDR3 nucleotides: TGTGCCAGCAGCGGACAGGGGGGCGAGACCCAGTACTTC.